The 23 T cell receptor beta chains in this list originate from one sample, sequenced in a study of cytomegalovirus exposure and HLA in healthy donors. 13 Jbeta primers and 60 Vbeta primers were used for the PCR. Method: immunoSEQ multiplex PCR; TCRdb's copy keeps in-frame clones and lacks some. The sample has 170,000 or so clones; 83% are singletons. Sequencing was carried out using PBMCs. The receptors were sampled from a man in his fifties or sixties in good health and CMV-seronegative.

The genes are TRBV4-1 and TRBJ1-2, with 7 nucleotides matching TRBD1. V dropped 0 bases and J dropped 7; count of bases not matched to a gene: 5. Germline V gene data show CDR1 as MGHRA and CDR2 as YSYEKL. CDR3 size: 14 residues. The CDR3, as DNA: TGCGCCAGCAGCCAAGATTGGGGACAGAGTGGCTACACCTTC. This gives the protein CASSQDWGQSGYTF.

The rearrangement links TRBV19 to TRBJ1-2; the match to TRBD1 covers 7 bases. This CDR3 contains 14 residues. Germline V CDR1 and CDR2: LNHDA, SQIVND (reference sequence). V lost 3 bases and J lost 9; bases outside the gene matches: 10. The CDR3 here is CASSIVSAGGSYTF. The CDR3 coding sequence is TGTGCCAGTAGTATCGTTAGCGCAGGGGGAAGCTACACCTTC.

The V and J genes are TRBV7-2 and TRBJ2-7; 9 bases align to TRBD1. J lost 5 bases, V lost 3 bases, and 5 bases had no gene match. Germline CDR1 SGHTA, CDR2 FQGNSA. The CDR3 extends over 14 amino acids. CDR3 sequence reads: CASSLGQGHHEQYF. The DNA for the CDR3 is TGTGCCAGCAGCTTGGGACAGGGCCACCACGAGCAGTACTTC.

This clone has a handful of counts. In nucleotides, the CDR3 is TGTGCCTTCGGGCGGGAATACAATGAGCAGTTCTTC. It codes for CAFGREYNEQFF. The chain recombines TRBV30 with TRBJ2-1; maybe TRBD2 (6 bases). V was cut by 7 bases and J by 4 bases, with 11 bases left in between. The CDR3 consists of 12 residues. The germline CDR1 and CDR2 sequences are GTSNPN and SVGIG (reference sequence).

The V gene is TRBV5-1, the J gene TRBJ2-5; 10 bases agree with TRBD2. Gene TRBJ2-7 matches the end of the DNA better, so the J call may be wrong. From germline, CDR1 is SGHRS and CDR2 YFSETQ. This CDR3 region has 16 residues. The CDR3 DNA sequence: TGCGCCAGCAGCTTGAGTGGTAGCGGGGGGCCGGACGAGCAGTACTTC. Its protein is CASSLSGSGGPDEQYF.

The J gene is TRBJ1-2, the V gene TRBV4-3; 7 nucleotides agree with TRBD1. After removal of 4 bases from V and 5 bases from J, the junction contained 7 bases not matched to a gene. This CDR3 spans 14 amino acids. In germline, CDR1 is LGHNA, CDR2 YSLEER. In DNA form, the CDR3 reads TGCGCCAGCAGCCCCCAGAGGGGGCTTTATGGCTACACCTTC. This gives the protein CASSPQRGLYGYTF.

This clone was counted once. The chain joins TRBV5-1 to TRBJ2-5, with D perhaps matching TRBD2 (7 bases). V was shortened by 1 base and J by 5 bases, with 15 bases between the two germline ends. Germline loops: CDR1 SGHRS, CDR2 YFSETQ. CDR3 length equals 15 residues. This CDR3 is CASSLRGAGGETQYF. CDR3 in DNA: TGCGCCAGCAGCTTGCGGGGGGCCGGCGGGGAGACCCAGTACTTC.

The chain employs TRBV7-2 and TRBJ2-7; a weak D match, TRBD2 (6 bases). Germline CDR1 is SGHTA and CDR2 is FQGNSA. This CDR3 region has 15 residues. Trimming stripped 1 base from V and 3 bases from J, with 13 bases between. The CDR3 region has the DNA TGTGCCAGCAGCTTAGTTCCGGAGGGGTACTACGAGCAGTACTTC. Encoded protein: CASSLVPEGYYEQYF.

This clone was found once. The genes are TRBV5-5 and TRBJ2-7; possibly TRBD1 for D (6 bases). Germline loops: CDR1 SGHKS, CDR2 YYEKEE (reference sequence). The CDR3 is 15 amino acids. Deletions cut 2 bases from V and 3 bases from J, with 15 bases between. CDR3 amino acids: CASSLTLRQVYEQYF. The CDR3 DNA reads as TGTGCCAGCAGCTTAACCCTTCGACAGGTCTACGAGCAGTACTTC.

The chain links TRBV7-2 to TRBJ2-3; TRBD2 matches 15 bases. After removal of 6 bases from V and 4 bases from J, the junction contained 5 bases not matched to a gene. This CDR3 is built from 16 residues. Per germline, CDR1 SGHTA and CDR2 FQGNSA. The CDR3 protein is CASRLGLAGGADTQYF. CDR3 bases: TGTGCCAGCAGACTGGGACTAGCGGGAGGAGCAGATACGCAGTATTTT.

J is TRBJ1-1 and V is TRBV6-1, with a tentative D call TRBD1 (6 bases). Germline assignment: CDR1 MNHNS and CDR2 SASEGT. The CDR3 is 14 residues long. The V end lost 5 bases, the J end lost 1 base, and 11 bases lay between the germline ends. Here the CDR3 DNA reads TGTGCCAGCAGTCGTGACAGGCAGAACACTGAAGCTTTCTTT. Amino acid sequence: CASSRDRQNTEAFF.

In DNA form, the CDR3 reads TGTGCCAGCAGCTTAGCCCCGAGCGGGAGACTCTCCGGGGAGCTGTTTTTT. This sequence encodes CASSLAPSGRLSGELFF. The rearrangement uses TRBV7-8 and TRBJ2-2; 8 bases are a match to TRBD2. Germline V gives CDR1 SGHVS, CDR2 FQNEAQ. CDR3 size: 17 residues. With V trimmed by 0 bases and J by 6 bases, 9 bases remained unmatched.

CDR3 bases: TGTGCCAGCAGCTTAGTCGGGACAGGGGCTGGCTACACCTTC. Translating gives CASSLVGTGAGYTF. J is TRBJ1-2 and V is TRBV7-2; the match to TRBD1 covers 10 bases. CDR1 is SGHTA and CDR2 is FQGNSA in the germline V gene. V lost 1 base, J lost 7 bases, and 3 bases stayed unmatched. The CDR3 is 14 residues long.

The chain is built from TRBV7-3 and TRBJ2-2; weak D call: TRBD2 (5 bases). There are 17 residues in the CDR3. Trimming removed 5 bases at V and 0 bases at J, with 16 bases between. CDR1 and CDR2 from the germline V gene are SGHTA and FQGTGA. The DNA of the CDR3 is TGTGCCAGCAGCCCTACCTACGAGGGAGCGAACACCGGGGAGCTGTTTTTT. Residues: CASSPTYEGANTGELFF. Full variable domain (outside the CDR3, taken from reference TRBV7-3 and TRBJ2-2): GAGVSQTPSNKVTEKGKYVELRCDPISGHTALYWYRQSLGQGPEFLIYFQGTGAADDSGLPNDRFFAVRPEGSVSTLKIQRTERGDSAVYLCASSPTYEGANTGELFFGEGSRLTVL.

The chain joins TRBV29-1 to TRBJ2-7, with 10 bases matching TRBD1. Trimming removed 8 bases from V and 6 bases from J; junction bases left unmatched: 7. The CDR3 loop spans 12 amino acids. CDR1 and CDR2 (germline): SQVTM, ANQGSEA. CDR3 sequence reads: CSIQTGGREQYF. The CDR3 DNA sequence: TGCAGCATTCAGACAGGGGGCCGCGAGCAGTACTTC.

Here the CDR3 reads CASSSGLAGVQPQHF. The CDR3 DNA reads TGTGCCAGCAGCTCAGGGTTGGCCGGCGTTCAGCCCCAGCATTTT. This rearrangement joins TRBV11-2 to TRBJ1-5; weak D call: TRBD1 (5 bases). This CDR3 has 15 amino acids. The germline CDR1 and CDR2 sequences are SGHAT and FQNNGV. V gave up 4 bases and J gave up 6 bases, with 16 bases separating them. The variable domain in full, with the rest retrieved from reference TRBV11-2 and TRBJ1-5, is EAGVAQSPRYKIIEKRQSVAFWCNPISGHATLYWYQQILGQGPKLLIQFQNNGVVDDSQLPKDRFSAERLKGVDSTLKIQPAKLEDSAVYLCASSSGLAGVQPQHFGDGTRLSIL.

V gene TRBV19 combines with J gene TRBJ2-3; 9 nucleotides line up with TRBD2. In germline, CDR1 is LNHDA, CDR2 SQIVND (reference sequence). J was trimmed by 7 bases and V by 6 bases; bases with no gene match: 11. The CDR3 totals 15 residues. The CDR3 here is CASRDAGREGYTQYF. Here the CDR3 DNA reads TGTGCCAGTAGGGACGCCGGGCGGGAGGGTTATACGCAGTATTTT.

The chain has TRBV7-9 and TRBJ2-3; 7 positions match TRBD2. CDR1 is SEHNR, CDR2 FQNEAQ, per germline (reference sequence). This CDR3 has 17 amino acids. Unmatched junction bases numbered 12, after V lost 5 bases and J lost 1 base. CDR3 residues: CASSLLGGRDGTDTQYF. The CDR3 region has the DNA TGTGCCAGCAGCCTCCTGGGTGGGAGGGACGGCACAGATACGCAGTATTTT.

This chain uses TRBV29-1 with TRBJ2-3; 9 bases match TRBD2. The germline gives CDR1 SQVTM, CDR2 ANQGSEA. J was trimmed by 3 bases and V by 4 bases; bases with no gene match: 14. The CDR3 is made up of 17 amino acids. CDR3 bases: TGCAGCGTTGCGAGACAGGGACTTAGCGGGAGTACAGATACGCAGTATTTT. Translating gives CSVARQGLSGSTDTQYF.

In its sample, this clone was seen a few times. The genes are TRBV10-3 and TRBJ1-1; D unresolved. V was cut by 8 bases and J by 1 base, with 11 bases left in between. Germline V gives CDR1 ENHRY, CDR2 SYGVKD. This CDR3 is built from 13 residues. For the CDR3, the DNA is TGTGCCATCGCCGACGGGAAGAACACTGAAGCTTTCTTT. It is translated as CAIADGKNTEAFF.

This rearrangement joins TRBV9 to TRBJ1-1; D not resolved. Germline V gives CDR1 SGDLS, CDR2 YYNGEE. CDR3 length equals 13 residues. V lost 4 bases and J 0 bases, leaving 7 bases between the germline ends. CDR3 region: CASSQLMNTEAFF. The CDR3, as DNA: TGTGCCAGCAGCCAACTGATGAACACTGAAGCTTTCTTT.

J is TRBJ2-1 and V is TRBV12-5, with 8 bases fitting TRBD2. The CDR3 covers 16 residues. With 0 bases clipped from V and 7 bases from J, the junction kept 8 bases outside the gene matches. Germline V gives CDR1 LGHNT, CDR2 FRNRAP. DNA of the CDR3: TGTGCTAGTGGTTTGGTGTTGCGGGGGGCTGGGAATGAGCAGTTCTTC. Its translation is CASGLVLRGAGNEQFF. The variable domain in full, with the rest retrieved from reference TRBV12-5 and TRBJ2-1, is DARVTQTPRHKVTEMGQEVTMRCQPILGHNTVFWYRQTMMQGLELLAYFRNRAPLDDSGMPKDRFSAEMPDATLATLKIQPSEPRDSAVYFCASGLVLRGAGNEQFFGPGTRLTVL.

This chain joins TRBV19 and TRBJ1-4, with a tentative D call TRBD1 (6 bases). This CDR3 has 15 residues. V lost 6 bases, J lost 0 bases, and 11 bases lay in between. Germline V gene lookup returns CDR1 LNHDA and CDR2 SQIVND (reference sequence). CDR3 bases: TGTGCCAGTAGCACAAACAGGGCAACTAATGAAAAACTGTTTTTT. Translated, it gives CASSTNRATNEKLFF.